This T cell receptor beta chain is from a study of blood T cell repertoires in COVID-19. Overall study context: Acute and convalescent COVID-19 samples came from the United States, Italy and Spain.

Trimming left V 6 bases short and J 0 bases short, with 15 bases between. Germline CDR1 MNHEY, CDR2 SMNVEV (reference sequence). The length of the CDR3 is 16 residues. Authors' processing steps: The assay estimated nucleated cells by amplifying reference gene primers. Data came from immunoSEQ multiplex PCR; TCRdb stores just in-frame clones and leaves some out. V, J and clone size derive from that table, while D and trimming were established from the DNA sequence. The table has 130,000 to 150,000 clones, 85% seen once. Two consecutive negative NP/OP PCR tests, clearance, or resolved symptoms defined Cohort 3 recovery.

The sequenced sample was PBMCs or T cells enriched from blood (not recorded which). This chain links TRBV27 with TRBJ1-3; perhaps TRBD1 as D (5 bases). The TCR sequence derives from a woman aged 40 to 50 who had recovered from COVID-19. CDR3 residues: CASSGGRFRSGNTIYF. CDR3 coding DNA: TGTGCCAGCAGCGGGGGAAGATTCCGCTCTGGAAACACCATATATTTT.